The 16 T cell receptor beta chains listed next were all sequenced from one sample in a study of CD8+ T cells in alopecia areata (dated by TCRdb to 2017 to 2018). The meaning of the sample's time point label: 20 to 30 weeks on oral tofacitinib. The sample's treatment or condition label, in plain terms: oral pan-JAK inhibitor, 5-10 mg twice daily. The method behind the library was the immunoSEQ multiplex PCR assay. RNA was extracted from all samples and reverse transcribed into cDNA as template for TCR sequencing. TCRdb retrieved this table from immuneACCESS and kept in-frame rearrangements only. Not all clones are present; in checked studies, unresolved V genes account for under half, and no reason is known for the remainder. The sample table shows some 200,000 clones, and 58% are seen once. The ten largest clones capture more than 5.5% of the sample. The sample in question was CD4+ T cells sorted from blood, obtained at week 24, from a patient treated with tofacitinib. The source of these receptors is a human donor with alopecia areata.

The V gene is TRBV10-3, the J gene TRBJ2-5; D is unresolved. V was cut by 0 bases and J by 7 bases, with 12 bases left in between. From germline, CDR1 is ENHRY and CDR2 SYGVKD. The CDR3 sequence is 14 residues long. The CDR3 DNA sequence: TGTGCCATCAGTGAGTCTCAGGCCTGGGGGACCCAGTACTTC. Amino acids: CAISESQAWGTQYF.

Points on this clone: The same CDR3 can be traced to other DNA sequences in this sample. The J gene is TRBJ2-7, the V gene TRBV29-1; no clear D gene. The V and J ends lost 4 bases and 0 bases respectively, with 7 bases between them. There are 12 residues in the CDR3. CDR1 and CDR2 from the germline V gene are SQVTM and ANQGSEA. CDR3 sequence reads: CSVGGGSYEQYF. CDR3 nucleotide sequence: TGCAGCGTTGGTGGCGGCTCCTACGAGCAGTACTTC.

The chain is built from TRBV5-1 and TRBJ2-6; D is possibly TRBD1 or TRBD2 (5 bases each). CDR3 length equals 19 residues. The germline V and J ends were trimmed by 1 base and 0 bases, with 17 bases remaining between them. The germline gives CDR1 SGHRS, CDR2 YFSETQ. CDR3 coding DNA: TGCGCCAGCAGCTTGATTTCAGGGAGCTTTAGCTCTGGGGCCAACGTCCTGACTTTC. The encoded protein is CASSLISGSFSSGANVLTF.

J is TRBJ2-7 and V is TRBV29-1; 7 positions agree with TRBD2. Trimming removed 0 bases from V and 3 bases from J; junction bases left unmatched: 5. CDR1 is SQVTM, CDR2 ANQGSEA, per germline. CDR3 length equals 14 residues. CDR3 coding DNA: TGCAGCGTTGAAGATCGGGGAGGGATCTACGAGCAGTACTTC. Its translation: CSVEDRGGIYEQYF.

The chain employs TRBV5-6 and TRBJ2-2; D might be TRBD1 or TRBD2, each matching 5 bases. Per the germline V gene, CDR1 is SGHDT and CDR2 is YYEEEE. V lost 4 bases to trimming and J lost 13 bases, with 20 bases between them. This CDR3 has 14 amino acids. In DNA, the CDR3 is TGTGCCAGCAGCCGTCGGGACCAGGGCGGTTGGCTGTTTTTT. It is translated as CASSRRDQGGWLFF.

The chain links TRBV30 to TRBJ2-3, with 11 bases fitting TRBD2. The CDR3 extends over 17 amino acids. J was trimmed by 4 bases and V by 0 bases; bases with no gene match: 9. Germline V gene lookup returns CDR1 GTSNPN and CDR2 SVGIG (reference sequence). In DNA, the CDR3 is TGTGCCTGGAGTGTACTGGCTAGCGGGAGGAGAGCAGATACGCAGTATTTT. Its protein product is CAWSVLASGRRADTQYF.

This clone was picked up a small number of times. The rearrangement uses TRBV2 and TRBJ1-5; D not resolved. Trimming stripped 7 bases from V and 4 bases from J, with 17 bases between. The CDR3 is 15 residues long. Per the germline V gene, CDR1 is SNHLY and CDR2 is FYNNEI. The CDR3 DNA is TGTGCCAGCACACCGTTTCGCGGAAGGAATCAGCCCCAGCATTTT. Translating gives CASTPFRGRNQPQHF.

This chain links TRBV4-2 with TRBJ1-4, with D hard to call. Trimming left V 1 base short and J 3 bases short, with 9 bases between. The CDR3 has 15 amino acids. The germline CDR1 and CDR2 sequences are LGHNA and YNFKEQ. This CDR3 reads CASSQVEESNEKLFF. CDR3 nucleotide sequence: TGTGCCAGCAGCCAAGTCGAGGAGTCTAATGAAAAACTGTTTTTT.

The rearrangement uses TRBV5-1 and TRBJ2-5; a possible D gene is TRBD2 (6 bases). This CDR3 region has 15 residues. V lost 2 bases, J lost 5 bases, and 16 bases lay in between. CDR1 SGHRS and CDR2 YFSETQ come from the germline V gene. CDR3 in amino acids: CASSFNRPGVETQYF. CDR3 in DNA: TGCGCCAGCAGCTTTAACAGGCCGGGAGTGGAGACCCAGTACTTC.

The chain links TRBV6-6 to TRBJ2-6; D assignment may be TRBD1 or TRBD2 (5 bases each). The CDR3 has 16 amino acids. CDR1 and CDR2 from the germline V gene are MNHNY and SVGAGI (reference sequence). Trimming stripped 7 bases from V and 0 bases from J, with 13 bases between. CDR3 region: CASMSWGPSGANVLTF. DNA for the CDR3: TGTGCCAGCATGTCGTGGGGACCCTCTGGGGCCAACGTCCTGACTTTC.

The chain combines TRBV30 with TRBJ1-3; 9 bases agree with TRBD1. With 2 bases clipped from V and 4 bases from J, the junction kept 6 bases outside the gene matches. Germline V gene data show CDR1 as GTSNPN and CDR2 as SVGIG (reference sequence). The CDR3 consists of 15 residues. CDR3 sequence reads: CAWSQQGAGGNTIYF. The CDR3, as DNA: TGTGCCTGGAGTCAACAGGGGGCGGGCGGAAACACCATATATTTT.

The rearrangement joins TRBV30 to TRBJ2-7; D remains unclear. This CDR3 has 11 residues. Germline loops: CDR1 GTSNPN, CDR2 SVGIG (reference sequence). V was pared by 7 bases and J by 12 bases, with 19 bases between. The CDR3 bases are TGTGCCTCTCTAGTGGTGCCGTCGATGTACTTC. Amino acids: CASLVVPSMYF. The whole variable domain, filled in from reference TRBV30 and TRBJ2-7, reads SQTIHQWPATLVQPVGSPLSLECTVEGTSNPNLYWYRQAAGRGLQLLFYSVGIGQISSEVPQNLSASRPQDRQFILSSKKLLLSDSGFYLCASLVVPSMYFGPGTRLTVT.

The CDR3 DNA sequence: TGCAGCGTTACCTCCGGGTTCTTGGAGACCCAGTACTTC. This translates into CSVTSGFLETQYF. The chain joins TRBV29-1 to TRBJ2-5; D unresolved. Germline V gene data show CDR1 as SQVTM and CDR2 as ANQGSEA. This CDR3 is built from 13 residues. V was cut by 5 bases and J by 5 bases, with 15 bases left in between. The full variable domain, rest sourced from reference TRBV29-1 and TRBJ2-5, is SAVISQKPSRDICQRGTSLTIQCQVDSQVTMMFWYRQQPGQSLTLIATANQGSEATYESGFVIDKFPISRPNLTFSTLTVSNMSPEDSSIYLCSVTSGFLETQYFGPGTRLLVL.

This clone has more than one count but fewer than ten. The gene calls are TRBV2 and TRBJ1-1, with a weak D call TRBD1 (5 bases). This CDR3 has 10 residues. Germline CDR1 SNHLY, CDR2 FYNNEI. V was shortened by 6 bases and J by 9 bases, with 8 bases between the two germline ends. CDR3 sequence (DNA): TGTGCCAGCAGACAGGTGAAAGCTTTCTTT. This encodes CASRQVKAFF.

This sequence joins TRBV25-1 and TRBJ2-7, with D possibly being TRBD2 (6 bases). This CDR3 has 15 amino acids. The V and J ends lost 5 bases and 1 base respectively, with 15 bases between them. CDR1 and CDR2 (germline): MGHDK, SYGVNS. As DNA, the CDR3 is TGTGCCAGCAGTAGGTCGGGGGAAATTTCCTACGAGCAGTACTTC. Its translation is CASSRSGEISYEQYF.

CDR3 loop: CAWSRLHGYTF. CDR3 bases: TGTGCCTGGAGTCGTCTACATGGCTACACCTTC. This rearrangement joins TRBV30 to TRBJ1-2; D is unclear. Germline V gene lookup returns CDR1 GTSNPN and CDR2 SVGIG (reference sequence). The CDR3 loop spans 11 amino acids. V gave up 2 bases and J gave up 6 bases, with 7 bases separating them.